The T cell receptor (beta chain) under discussion was sequenced for a study of blood T cell repertoires in COVID-19. This CDR3 region has 18 residues. Germline CDR1 and CDR2: MNHEY and SVGEGT. Trimming pared 2 bases from V and 0 bases from J, leaving 17 bases between. In the authors' methods: Estimation of nucleated cell counts was performed using reference gene primer amplification. This table comes from immunoSEQ multiplex PCR, and its TCRdb copy is limited to in-frame clones, with some not included. V and J calls and clone size are as listed in that table; D and trimming were resolved from the DNA. The table shows under 300,000 clones, with roughly 86% occurring only once.

The gene calls are TRBV6-2 or TRBV6-3 and TRBJ2-4, with D tentatively TRBD1 (5 bases). The source is a woman aged 30 to 39 with acute or convalescent COVID-19. Sequenced input: peripheral blood. CDR3 residues: CASSYRGQLGEAKNIQYF. The CDR3 bases are TGTGCCAGCAGTTACAGGGGCCAATTAGGGGAAGCCAAAAACATTCAGTACTTC.